These 11 T cell receptor beta chains were all obtained from the same sample, sequenced in a study of shared clonotypes between healthy human individuals. The naive CD8 fraction comprised CD45RO-negative cells positively selected for CCR7 and excluded terminally differentiated effector memory CD45RA+ cells. Assay: immunoSEQ multiplex PCR; the TCRdb copy retains only in-frame clones and omits some. The sample has about 2.2 million clones; 93% are singletons. The sample consisted of naive CD8+ T cells from PBMCs. All receptors come from a man aged 18 to 29 in good health. Some clones in this sample may be carry-over from other donors' samples.

The chain has TRBV27 and TRBJ2-1, with 7 bases that match TRBD1. Germline V gene sequence: CDR1 MNHEY, CDR2 SMNVEV (reference sequence). Trimming removed 4 bases from V and 9 bases from J; junction bases left unmatched: 12. The CDR3 runs to 15 residues. In nucleotides, the CDR3 is TGTGCCAGCAGTTCGGACAGGAGAGCATACCGTGAGCAGTTCTTC. It translates to CASSSDRRAYREQFF.

The chain recombines TRBV7-6 with TRBJ2-1, with unresolved D. The V end was cut by 5 bases, the J end by 0 bases, with 11 bases between. The germline V gene has CDR1 SGHVS and CDR2 FNYEAQ. This CDR3 spans 15 amino acids. CDR3: CASSQILSSYNEQFF. CDR3 coding DNA: TGTGCCAGCAGCCAAATTCTTAGCTCCTACAATGAGCAGTTCTTC.

J is TRBJ2-7 and V is TRBV7-9; D assignment may be TRBD1 or TRBD2 (5 bases each). Trimming took 5 bases from V and 7 from J, leaving 18 bases between them. CDR3 length: 14 residues. CDR1 SEHNR and CDR2 FQNEAQ come from the germline V gene (reference sequence). The CDR3 loop is CASSPGPTGGEQYF. The CDR3 DNA is TGTGCCAGCAGCCCAGGACCAACTGGGGGTGAGCAGTACTTC. The variable domain in full, completed from reference TRBV7-9 and TRBJ2-7, reads DTGVSQNPRHKITKRGQNVTFRCDPISEHNRLYWYRQTLGQGPEFLTYFQNEAQLEKSRLLSDRFSAERPKGSFSTLEIQRTEQGDSAMYLCASSPGPTGGEQYFGPGTRLTVT.

This chain connects TRBV5-1 to TRBJ2-7; 9 nucleotides match TRBD1. The CDR3 has 16 amino acids. Germline lookup yields CDR1 SGHRS and CDR2 YFSETQ. V dropped 0 bases and J dropped 1; count of bases not matched to a gene: 5. CDR3: CASSLDGTGPSYEQYF. DNA of the CDR3: TGCGCCAGCAGCTTGGATGGGACAGGGCCTTCCTACGAGCAGTACTTC.

The V and J genes are TRBV27 and TRBJ2-1; D unclear. Trimming took 4 bases from V and 5 from J, leaving 9 bases between them. The CDR3 covers 13 residues. Germline V gives CDR1 MNHEY, CDR2 SMNVEV (reference sequence). This CDR3 reads CASSWGRNNEQFF. Here the CDR3 DNA reads TGTGCCAGCAGTTGGGGTCGGAACAATGAGCAGTTCTTC.

The CDR3 protein is CASSPDPQGAIQPQHF. CDR3 nucleotide sequence: TGTGCCAGCAGTCCTGACCCACAGGGGGCGATTCAGCCCCAGCATTTT. The chain uses TRBV7-8 and TRBJ1-5, with 9 bases that match TRBD1. Germline trimming cut 6 bases from V and 6 bases from J; bases unmatched to any gene: 12. Per the germline V gene, CDR1 is SGHVS and CDR2 is FQNEAQ. This CDR3 is 16 amino acids long.

The table lists this clone with a few counts. The chain is built from TRBV7-9 and TRBJ2-4; D is perhaps TRBD1 or TRBD2 (5 bases each). Trimming shortened V by 4 bases and J by 7 bases, and 17 bases separated the two germline ends. The CDR3 loop spans 15 amino acids. Germline lookup yields CDR1 SEHNR and CDR2 FQNEAQ (reference sequence). The CDR3 region is CASSSTDGARNIQYF. The CDR3 DNA follows: TGTGCCAGCAGCTCTACGGACGGGGCGAGGAACATTCAGTACTTC. Filled out from reference TRBV7-9 and TRBJ2-4, the complete variable domain reads DTGVSQNPRHKITKRGQNVTFRCDPISEHNRLYWYRQTLGQGPEFLTYFQNEAQLEKSRLLSDRFSAERPKGSFSTLEIQRTEQGDSAMYLCASSSTDGARNIQYFGAGTRLSVL.

V and J are TRBV10-3 and TRBJ2-5, with D possibly being TRBD1 or TRBD2 (5 bases each). V lost 8 bases, J lost 1 base, and 14 bases lay in between. This CDR3 is built from 14 residues. CDR1 is ENHRY, CDR2 SYGVKD, per germline. CDR3 sequence (DNA): TGTGCCATCTCGGTTCCGGGACCCCAAGAGACCCAGTACTTC. Its protein is CAISVPGPQETQYF.

Only one count was recorded for this clone. This rearrangement joins TRBV2 to TRBJ2-1; 8 positions match TRBD2. The J segment lost 4 bases and the V segment lost 6 bases, leaving 14 bases of the junction unmatched. Germline V gene lookup returns CDR1 SNHLY and CDR2 FYNNEI. The CDR3 covers 17 residues. CDR3 in DNA: TGTGCCAGCAGGGGGAGAAGAGCGGGAGATGTATACAATGAGCAGTTCTTC. It encodes CASRGRRAGDVYNEQFF.

This rearrangement joins TRBV7-9 to TRBJ2-1; 13 bases agree with TRBD2. The V and J ends lost 4 bases and 8 bases, in that order; junction bases with no gene match: 2. Germline CDR1 reads SEHNR; CDR2 reads FQNEAQ (reference sequence). This CDR3 contains 14 residues. Here the CDR3 reads CASSSLAGGYEQFF. CDR3 nucleotides: TGTGCCAGCAGCTCACTAGCGGGAGGGTATGAGCAGTTCTTC. Variable domain in full (rest from reference TRBV7-9 and TRBJ2-1): DTGVSQNPRHKITKRGQNVTFRCDPISEHNRLYWYRQTLGQGPEFLTYFQNEAQLEKSRLLSDRFSAERPKGSFSTLEIQRTEQGDSAMYLCASSSLAGGYEQFFGPGTRLTVL.

The count of this clone is one. The gene calls are TRBV7-9 and TRBJ2-1, with 7 nucleotides matching TRBD2. Trimming cost V 0 bases and J 5 bases; bases outside gene matches: 10. Per the germline V gene, CDR1 is SEHNR and CDR2 is FQNEAQ (reference sequence). This CDR3 region has 17 residues. CDR3 nucleotides: TGTGCCAGCAGCTTAGCAGCTGGCGGGAGAGGTGACAATGAGCAGTTCTTC. This encodes CASSLAAGGRGDNEQFF.